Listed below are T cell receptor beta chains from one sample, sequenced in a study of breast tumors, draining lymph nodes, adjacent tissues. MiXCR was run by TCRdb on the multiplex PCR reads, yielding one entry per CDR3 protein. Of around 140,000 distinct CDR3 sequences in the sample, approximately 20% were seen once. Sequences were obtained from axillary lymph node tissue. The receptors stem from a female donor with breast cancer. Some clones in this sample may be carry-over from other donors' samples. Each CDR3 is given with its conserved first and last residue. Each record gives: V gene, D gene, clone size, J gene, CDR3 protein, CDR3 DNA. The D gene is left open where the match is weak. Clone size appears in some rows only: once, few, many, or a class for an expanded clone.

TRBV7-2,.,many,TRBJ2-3,CASSVSTHHTQYF,TGTGCCAGCAGCGTCAGTACCCACCATACGCAGTATTTT
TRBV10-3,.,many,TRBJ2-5,CAISESTAQETQYF,TGTGCCATCAGTGAGTCGACAGCCCAAGAGACCCAGTACTTC
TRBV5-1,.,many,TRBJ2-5,CASSSSGGAVQETQYF,TGCGCCAGCAGCTCTTCTGGGGGGGCGGTCCAAGAGACCCAGTACTTC
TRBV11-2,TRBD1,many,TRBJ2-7,CASSFKAGTGGYEQYF,TGTGCCAGCAGCTTCAAGGCGGGGACAGGGGGCTACGAGCAGTACTTC
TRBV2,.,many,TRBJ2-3,CASTGGTGSTDTQYF,TGTGCCAGCACAGGGGGGACTGGAAGCACAGATACGCAGTATTTT
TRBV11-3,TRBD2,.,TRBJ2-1,CASSVLAGEYYNEQLF,TGTGCCAGCAGCGTTTTAGCGGGAGAGTACTACAATGAGCAGCTCTTC
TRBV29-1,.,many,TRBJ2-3,CSVESGQLDTQYF,TGCAGCGTCGAATCAGGACAGCTAGATACGCAGTATTTT
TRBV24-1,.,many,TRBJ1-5,CATSDPGARQPQHF,TGTGCCACCAGTGACCCAGGGGCCCGGCAGCCCCAGCATTTT
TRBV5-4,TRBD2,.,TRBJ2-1,CASSAGLASSYNEQFF,TGTGCCAGCAGCGCGGGACTAGCGAGCTCCTACAATGAGCAGTTCTTC
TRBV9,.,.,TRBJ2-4,CASSVGGFKNIQYF,TGTGCCAGCAGCGTAGGAGGGTTCAAAAACATTCAGTACTTC
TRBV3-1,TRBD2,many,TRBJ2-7,CASSLIAGAREQYF,TGTGCCAGCAGCCTCATAGCGGGAGCGCGAGAGCAGTACTTC
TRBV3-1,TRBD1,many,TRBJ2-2,CASRPPTGRGGELFF,TGTGCCAGCAGACCCCCGACAGGGCGCGGCGGGGAGCTGTTTTTT
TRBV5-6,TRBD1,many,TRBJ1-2,CASSYTGTGSSNGYTF,TGTGCCAGCAGCTACACCGGGACAGGCTCGTCAAATGGCTACACCTTC
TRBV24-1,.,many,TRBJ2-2,CATSENTGELFF,TGTGCCACCAGTGAGAACACCGGGGAGCTGTTTTTT
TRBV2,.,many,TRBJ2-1,CASRRTPGTSSYNEQFF,TGTGCCAGCAGAAGAACCCCCGGGACCAGCTCCTACAATGAGCAGTTCTTC
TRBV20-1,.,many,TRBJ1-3,CSARRQRAGNTIYF,TGCAGTGCTAGAAGACAGAGGGCAGGAAACACCATATATTTT
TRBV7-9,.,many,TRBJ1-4,CASSSGRVGTNEKLFF,TGTGCCAGCAGCTCCGGCAGGGTGGGAACTAATGAAAAACTGTTTTTT
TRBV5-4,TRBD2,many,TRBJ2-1,CASSLASRGGSYNEQFF,TGTGCCAGCAGCTTGGCCTCGAGGGGAGGGTCCTACAATGAGCAGTTCTTC
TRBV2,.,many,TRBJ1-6,CASSGTGTNSPLHF,TGTGCCAGCAGCGGGACGGGAACTAATTCACCCCTCCACTTT
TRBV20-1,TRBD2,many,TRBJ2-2,CSAIASGGSNTGELFF,TGCAGTGCTATCGCTAGCGGGGGGTCGAACACCGGGGAGCTGTTTTTT
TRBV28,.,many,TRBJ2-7,CASSLGGAFSYEQYF,TGTGCCAGCAGTTTAGGGGGGGCCTTCTCCTACGAGCAGTACTTC
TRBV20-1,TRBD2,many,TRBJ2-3,CSVMAGGLTDTQYF,TGCAGTGTTATGGCGGGAGGGCTGACAGATACGCAGTATTTT
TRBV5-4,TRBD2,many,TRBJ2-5,CASSLGGLASQETQYF,TGTGCCAGCAGCTTGGGGGGACTAGCGTCTCAAGAGACCCAGTACTTC
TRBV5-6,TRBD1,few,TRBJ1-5,CASSLQGAFPAGNQPQHF,TGTGCCAGCAGCTTGCAGGGGGCTTTCCCGGCCGGCAATCAGCCCCAGCATTTT
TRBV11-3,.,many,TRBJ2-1,CASSLDARYNEQFF,TGTGCCAGCAGCTTAGATGCCAGGTACAATGAGCAGTTCTTC
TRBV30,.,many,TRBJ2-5,CAWSVTGLQETQYF,TGTGCCTGGAGTGTAACAGGGCTCCAAGAGACCCAGTACTTC
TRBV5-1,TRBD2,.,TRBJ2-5,CASSLAGAETQYF,TGCGCCAGCAGCTTAGCGGGAGCAGAGACCCAGTACTTC
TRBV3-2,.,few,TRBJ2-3,CASSRSSSGTSTDTQYF,TGTGCCAGCAGCCGCAGCTCTAGCGGAACTAGCACAGATACGCAGTATTTT
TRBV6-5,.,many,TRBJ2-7,CASSYGFSSQGHYEQYF,TGTGCCAGCAGTTACGGGTTCAGCTCCCAGGGGCACTACGAGCAGTACTTC
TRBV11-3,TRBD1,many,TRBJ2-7,CASSLGQGRDYEQYF,TGTGCCAGCAGCTTAGGACAGGGGAGAGACTACGAGCAGTACTTC
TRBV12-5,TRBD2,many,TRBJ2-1,CASGLREGGEQFF,TGTGCTAGTGGTTTGAGGGAGGGAGGTGAGCAGTTCTTC
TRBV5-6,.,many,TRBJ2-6,CASSLGQGFWANVLTF,TGTGCCAGCAGCTTAGGGCAGGGCTTCTGGGCCAACGTCCTGACTTTC
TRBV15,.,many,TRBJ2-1,CATSRGGSYNEQFF,TGTGCCACCAGCAGAGGGGGCTCCTACAATGAGCAGTTCTTC
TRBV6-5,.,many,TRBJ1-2,CASRGRGLGNYGYTF,TGTGCCAGCAGGGGACGAGGGTTGGGTAACTATGGCTACACCTTC
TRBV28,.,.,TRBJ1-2,CASSSQIGVRDYGYTF,TGTGCCAGCAGTTCACAGATAGGGGTGAGGGACTATGGCTACACCTTC
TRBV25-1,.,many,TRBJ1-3,CASSESRTVSGNTIYF,TGTGCCAGCAGTGAATCTCGGACGGTCTCTGGAAACACCATATATTTT
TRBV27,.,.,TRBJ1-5,CASSSDTMGTQPQHF,TGTGCCAGCAGTAGCGATACGATGGGGACTCAGCCCCAGCATTTT
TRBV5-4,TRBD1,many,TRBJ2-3,CASRRQGGDTQYF,TGTGCCAGCAGGCGACAGGGCGGAGATACGCAGTATTTT
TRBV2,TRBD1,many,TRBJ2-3,CASSEDRGVRDTQYF,TGTGCCAGCAGTGAGGACAGGGGGGTCAGGGATACGCAGTATTTT
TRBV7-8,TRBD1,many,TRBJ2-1,CASSLALTLKGAGAYNEQFF,TGTGCCAGCAGCTTAGCGTTAACACTAAAGGGGGCAGGGGCCTACAATGAGCAGTTCTTC
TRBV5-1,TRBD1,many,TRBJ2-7,CASSWTPTGGGTYEQYF,TGCGCCAGCAGCTGGACCCCAACAGGGGGAGGAACCTACGAGCAGTACTTC
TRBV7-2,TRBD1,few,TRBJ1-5,CASSHAGGPQPQHF,TGTGCCAGCAGCCACGCAGGGGGGCCTCAGCCCCAGCATTTT